Shown below are 20 T cell receptor beta chains from a single sample sequenced in a study of technical replicates of blood from a handful of donors (dated by TCRdb to the late 2010s). Library construction relied on the immunoSEQ multiplex PCR assay. Entries here come from immuneACCESS through TCRdb and include only in-frame sequences with V and J called. Some clones fail to appear in such tables; in the studies checked, an unresolved V gene covers under half of the shortfall, and the cause of the remainder is unknown. The sample data list some 70,000 clones, and 95% to 97% of these were observed just once. 0.25% to 0.3% of the sample is held by the ten biggest clonotypes. The material sequenced was T cells isolated from PBMCs. These receptors originate from a human donor in good health.

This sequence joins TRBV10-3 and TRBJ2-7; D might be TRBD2 (6 bases). Per the germline V gene, CDR1 is ENHRY and CDR2 is SYGVKD. The germline V and J ends were trimmed by 6 bases and 1 base, with 10 bases remaining between them. The CDR3 loop spans 13 amino acids. CDR3 residues: CAIRRLESYEQYF. For the CDR3, the DNA is TGTGCCATCAGAAGACTAGAATCCTACGAGCAGTACTTC.

The chain couples TRBV7-3 to TRBJ2-3; D is uncertain. The CDR3 contains 16 residues. Per germline, CDR1 SGHTA and CDR2 FQGTGA. The V end was cut by 3 bases, the J end by 6 bases, with 19 bases between. CDR3 in amino acids: CASSLRGLSNVDTQYF. The CDR3, as DNA: TGTGCCAGCAGCTTGCGTGGGCTCAGTAATGTGGATACGCAGTATTTT.

V usage is TRBV9 and J usage is TRBJ2-3, with 9 bases lining up with TRBD2. The CDR3 covers 17 residues. CDR1 and CDR2 (germline): SGDLS, YYNGEE. V lost 0 bases to trimming and J lost 4 bases; unmatched junction nucleotides: 9. The CDR3 region is CASSVVGSGSSPDTQYF. For the CDR3, the DNA is TGTGCCAGCAGCGTAGTGGGTAGCGGGAGCTCCCCAGATACGCAGTATTTT.

This clone has just one count. CDR3 sequence reads: CASSLEIVGYEQYF. CDR3 bases: TGTGCCAGCAGCTTAGAGATCGTCGGCTACGAGCAGTACTTC. This chain links TRBV7-2 with TRBJ2-7; D not resolved. The V gene's germline CDR1 is SGHTA and CDR2 FQGNSA. The CDR3 consists of 14 residues. V lost 1 base to trimming and J lost 3 bases, with 10 bases between them.

V and J are TRBV19 and TRBJ2-2; possibly TRBD2 for D (6 bases). This CDR3 has 15 amino acids. Germline CDR1 reads LNHDA; CDR2 reads SQIVND (reference sequence). V lost 6 bases and J lost 0, with 11 bases in between. The CDR3 sequence: CASSRAGTNTGELFF. CDR3 bases: TGTGCCAGTAGCCGGGCGGGGACGAACACCGGGGAGCTGTTTTTT.

The rearrangement links TRBV5-1 to TRBJ2-7, with TRBD2 matching 11 bases. This CDR3 region has 16 residues. V lost 4 bases, J lost 3 bases, and 9 bases stayed unmatched. The germline CDR1 and CDR2 sequences are SGHRS and YFSETQ. The CDR3 DNA reads as TGCGCCAGCAGCCCGATGACTAGCGGGATAATCTACGAGCAGTACTTC. Protein sequence: CASSPMTSGIIYEQYF.

The rearrangement links TRBV11-2 to TRBJ2-3, with 8 bases identical to TRBD2. After removal of 5 bases from V and 4 bases from J, the junction contained 11 bases not matched to a gene. This CDR3 is 16 amino acids long. Germline V lookup: CDR1 SGHAT, CDR2 FQNNGV. CDR3 nucleotides: TGTGCCAGCAGCCTATCCAGCGGGAGTATCCCAGATACGCAGTATTTT. Amino acid sequence: CASSLSSGSIPDTQYF.

J is TRBJ2-1 and V is TRBV6-5; D unclear. The germline CDR1 and CDR2 sequences are MNHEY and SVGAGI. The ends were cut back, 6 bases at V and 8 bases at J, with 14 bases in the middle. The CDR3 consists of 13 residues. CDR3 sequence reads: CASSRVRDYEQFF. CDR3 nucleotide sequence: TGTGCCAGCAGCCGAGTAAGAGATTATGAGCAGTTCTTC.

This clone was found a few times. J is TRBJ1-1 and V is TRBV27; D is perhaps TRBD1 (6 bases). Trimming stripped 6 bases from V and 5 bases from J, with 16 bases between. Germline V gene sequence: CDR1 MNHEY, CDR2 SMNVEV (reference sequence). The CDR3 runs 14 residues. The CDR3: CASRRTARPTEAFF. CDR3 in DNA: TGTGCCAGCAGACGGACAGCCCGGCCGACTGAAGCTTTCTTT.

The chain combines TRBV19 with TRBJ1-1; TRBD1 is a possible D gene (6 bases). The CDR3 covers 14 residues. Germline V CDR1 and CDR2: LNHDA, SQIVND (reference sequence). V was cut by 9 bases and J by 0 bases, with 14 bases left in between. The CDR3 is CASEGGHVNTEAFF. The CDR3 nucleotides read TGTGCCAGCGAGGGGGGGCATGTGAACACTGAAGCTTTCTTT.

This chain uses TRBV7-8 with TRBJ1-2; 9 bases align to TRBD1. The CDR3 runs to 15 residues. The junction had 7 bases not matched to a gene; V was cut back by 5 bases and J by 3 bases. Looked up from germline, CDR1 is SGHVS and CDR2 is FQNEAQ. The CDR3 DNA reads as TGTGCCAGCAGCGCCACAGGGGGCGCATACTATGGCTACACCTTC. As protein: CASSATGGAYYGYTF.

The chain joins TRBV4-1 to TRBJ1-4; 7 nucleotides agree with TRBD1. The V and J ends lost 5 bases and 9 bases, in that order; junction bases with no gene match: 6. The germline V gene has CDR1 MGHRA and CDR2 YSYEKL. The CDR3 loop spans 13 amino acids. Here the CDR3 reads CASSDREGKKLFF. Written as DNA, the CDR3 is TGCGCCAGCAGCGACAGGGAAGGGAAAAAACTGTTTTTT.

This clone was picked up one time. The V gene is TRBV7-9, the J gene TRBJ2-1; 13 nucleotides agree with TRBD2. V shed 7 bases and J 8 bases; nucleotides not matched to a gene: 8. The CDR3 runs 15 residues. Germline V gene lookup returns CDR1 SEHNR and CDR2 FQNEAQ (reference sequence). CDR3 sequence: CASTEGTSGVDEQFF. CDR3 in DNA: TGTGCCAGCACCGAGGGGACTAGCGGGGTGGATGAGCAGTTCTTC.

The rearrangement joins TRBV19 to TRBJ1-2; no firm D call. This CDR3 region has 15 residues. Germline V gene data show CDR1 as LNHDA and CDR2 as SQIVND (reference sequence). Trimming pared 5 bases from V and 8 bases from J, leaving 21 bases between. This CDR3 reads CASSPQKDGVGGYTF. Here the CDR3 DNA reads TGTGCCAGTAGTCCCCAAAAGGACGGGGTAGGAGGCTACACCTTC. Using reference TRBV19 and TRBJ1-2 for the parts outside the CDR3, the full variable domain is DGGITQSPKYLFRKEGQNVTLSCEQNLNHDAMYWYRQDPGQGLRLIYYSQIVNDFQKGDIAEGYSVSREKKESFPLTVTSAQKNPTAFYLCASSPQKDGVGGYTFGSGTRLTVV.

This clone has only a few counts. The chain links TRBV5-8 to TRBJ2-7; 11 nucleotides agree with TRBD2. CDR3 length: 17 amino acids. V trimming: 4 bases; J trimming: 0 bases; junction bases outside the gene matches: 9. Germline V gene data show CDR1 as SGHTS and CDR2 as YDEGEE. The DNA of the CDR3 is TGTGCCAGCAGCGAAACTAGCGGGAGTTTCCCCTCCTACGAGCAGTACTTC. Protein: CASSETSGSFPSYEQYF.

The rearrangement links TRBV4-2 to TRBJ1-1; D unresolved. The CDR3 length is 14 residues. V was cut by 1 base and J by 3 bases, with 9 bases left in between. Germline loops: CDR1 LGHNA, CDR2 YNFKEQ. The DNA of the CDR3 is TGTGCCAGCAGCCAAGGGGTCGGGGACACTGAAGCTTTCTTT. The encoded protein is CASSQGVGDTEAFF.

This chain joins TRBV9 and TRBJ1-1; 9 bases align to TRBD1. This CDR3 comprises 15 residues. After removal of 6 bases from V and 5 bases from J, the junction contained 11 bases not matched to a gene. Germline V gives CDR1 SGDLS, CDR2 YYNGEE. This CDR3 is CASTALGQGKTEAFF. The CDR3, as DNA: TGTGCCAGCACCGCTCTCGGACAGGGGAAAACTGAAGCTTTCTTT.

The chain employs TRBV5-1 and TRBJ2-7, with 14 bases matching TRBD2. The germline V gene encodes CDR1 SGHRS and CDR2 YFSETQ. With V trimmed by 6 bases and J by 4 bases, 12 bases remained unmatched. The CDR3 sequence is 17 residues long. The CDR3 is CASTLSGTSGSGYEQYF. DNA for the CDR3: TGCGCCAGCACCCTCTCCGGGACTAGCGGGAGTGGGTACGAGCAGTACTTC.

The gene calls are TRBV5-1 and TRBJ2-7, with a possible D match to TRBD2 (5 bases). Trimming removed 4 bases from V and 6 bases from J, with 11 bases in between. The CDR3 extends over 12 amino acids. Per germline, CDR1 SGHRS and CDR2 YFSETQ. In nucleotides, the CDR3 is TGCGCCAGCAGCCGTGACGGGGTCGAGCAGTACTTC. Its protein product is CASSRDGVEQYF.

The rearrangement uses TRBV20-1 and TRBJ2-7; D not resolved. Trimming left V 4 bases short and J 6 bases short, with 10 bases between. The CDR3 length is 11 residues. CDR1 and CDR2 from the germline V gene are DFQATT and SNEGSKA (reference sequence). The CDR3, as DNA: TGCAGTGCTACGCCAGCGAGCGAGCAGTACTTC. This sequence encodes CSATPASEQYF.